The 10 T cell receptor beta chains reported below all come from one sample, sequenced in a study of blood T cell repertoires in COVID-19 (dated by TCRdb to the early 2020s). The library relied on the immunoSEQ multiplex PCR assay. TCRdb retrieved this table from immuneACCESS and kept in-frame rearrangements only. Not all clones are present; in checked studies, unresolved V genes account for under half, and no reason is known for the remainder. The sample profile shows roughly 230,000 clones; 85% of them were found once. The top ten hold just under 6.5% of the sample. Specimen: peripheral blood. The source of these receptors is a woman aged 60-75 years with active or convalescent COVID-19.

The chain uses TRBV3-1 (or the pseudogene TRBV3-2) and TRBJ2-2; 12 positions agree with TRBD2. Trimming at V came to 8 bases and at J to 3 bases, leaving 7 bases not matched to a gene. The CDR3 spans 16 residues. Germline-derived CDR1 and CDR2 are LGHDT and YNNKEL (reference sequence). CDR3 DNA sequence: TGTGCCAGCGGGCTAGCGGGGGGGCAGCACACCGGGGAGCTGTTTTTT. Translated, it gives CASGLAGGQHTGELFF.

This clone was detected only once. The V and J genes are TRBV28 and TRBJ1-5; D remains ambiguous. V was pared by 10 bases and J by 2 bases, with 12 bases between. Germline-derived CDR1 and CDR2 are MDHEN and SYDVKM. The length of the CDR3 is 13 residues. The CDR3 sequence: CAIEAGGNQPQHF. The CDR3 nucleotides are TGTGCCATCGAGGCCGGGGGCAATCAGCCCCAGCATTTT.

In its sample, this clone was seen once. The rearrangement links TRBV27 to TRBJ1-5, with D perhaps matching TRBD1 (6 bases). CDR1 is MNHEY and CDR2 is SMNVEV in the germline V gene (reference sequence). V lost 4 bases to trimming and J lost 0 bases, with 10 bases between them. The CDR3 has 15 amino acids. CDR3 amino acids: CASSSDSYSNQPQHF. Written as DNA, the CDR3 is TGTGCCAGCAGTTCGGACAGCTATAGCAATCAGCCCCAGCATTTT.

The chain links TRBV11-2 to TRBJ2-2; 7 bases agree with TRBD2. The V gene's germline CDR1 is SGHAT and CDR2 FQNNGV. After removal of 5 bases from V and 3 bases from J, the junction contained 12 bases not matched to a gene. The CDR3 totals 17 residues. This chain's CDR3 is CASSPSGREWHTGELFF. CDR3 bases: TGTGCCAGCAGCCCCTCCGGGCGGGAGTGGCACACCGGGGAGCTGTTTTTT. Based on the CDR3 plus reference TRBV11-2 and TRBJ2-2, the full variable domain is EAGVAQSPRYKIIEKRQSVAFWCNPISGHATLYWYQQILGQGPKLLIQFQNNGVVDDSQLPKDRFSAERLKGVDSTLKIQPAKLEDSAVYLCASSPSGREWHTGELFFGEGSRLTVL.

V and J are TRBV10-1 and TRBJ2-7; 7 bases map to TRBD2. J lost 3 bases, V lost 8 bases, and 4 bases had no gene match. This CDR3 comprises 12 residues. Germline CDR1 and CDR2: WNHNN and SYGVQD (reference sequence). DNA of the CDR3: TGCGCCAGCCACTGGGGGGGCTACGAGCAGTACTTC. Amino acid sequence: CASHWGGYEQYF.

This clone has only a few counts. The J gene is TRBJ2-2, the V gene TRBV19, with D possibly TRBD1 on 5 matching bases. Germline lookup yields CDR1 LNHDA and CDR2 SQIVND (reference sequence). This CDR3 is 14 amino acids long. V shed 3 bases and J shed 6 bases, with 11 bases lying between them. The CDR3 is CASSMVWGPGELFF. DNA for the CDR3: TGTGCCAGTAGTATGGTCTGGGGCCCCGGGGAGCTGTTTTTT.

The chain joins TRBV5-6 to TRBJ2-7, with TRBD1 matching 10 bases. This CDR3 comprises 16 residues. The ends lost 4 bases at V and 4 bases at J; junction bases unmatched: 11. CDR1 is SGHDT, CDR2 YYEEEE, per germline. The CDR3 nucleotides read TGTGCCAGCAGCCTAGCCGGGACAGGGGCCTTTTACGAGCAGTACGTC. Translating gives CASSLAGTGAFYEQYV.

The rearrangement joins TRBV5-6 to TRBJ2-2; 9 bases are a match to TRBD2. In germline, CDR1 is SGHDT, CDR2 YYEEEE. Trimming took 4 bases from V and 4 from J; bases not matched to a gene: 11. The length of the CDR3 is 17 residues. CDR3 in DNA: TGTGCCAGCAGCCCGGGACTAGCTCGGGGAATCACCGGGGAGCTGTTTTTT. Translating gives CASSPGLARGITGELFF.

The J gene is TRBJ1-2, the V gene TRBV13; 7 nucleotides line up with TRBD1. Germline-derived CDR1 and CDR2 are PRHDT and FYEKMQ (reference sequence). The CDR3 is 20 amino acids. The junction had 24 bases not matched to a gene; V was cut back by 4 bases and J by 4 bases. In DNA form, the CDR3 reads TGTGCCAGCAGCTCCCCACCGACAGGGACCGACGGCTTGGTTCCCTATGGCTACACCTTC. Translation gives CASSSPPTGTDGLVPYGYTF.

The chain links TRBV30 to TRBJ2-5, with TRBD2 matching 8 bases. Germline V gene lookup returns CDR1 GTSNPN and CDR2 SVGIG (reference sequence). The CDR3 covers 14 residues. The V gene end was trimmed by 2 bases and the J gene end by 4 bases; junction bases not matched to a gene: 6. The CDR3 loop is CAWSLGLGRETQYF. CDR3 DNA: TGTGCCTGGAGTCTGGGACTAGGTAGAGAGACCCAGTACTTC.